These T cell receptor beta chains were read from a single sample in a study of T cell changes during pregnancy in multiple sclerosis. Produced via immunoSEQ multiplex PCR; TCRdb's table is partial and in-frame only. The sample consists of roughly 100,000 clones, 90% to 95% of them appearing once. The source was peripheral blood, collected after pregnancy. Every receptor here comes from a female donor in good health, enrolled as a control in a pregnancy study. Each CDR3 is given with its conserved first and last residue. Size tells how often a clone was seen (once, few, many) or the class of an expanded clone, and some rows leave it out.

TRBV4-2	NA	TRBJ2-7	CASSQEARYEQYF
TRBV11-2	NA	TRBJ2-5	CASSLVLQGVQETQYF
TRBV7-2	NA	TRBJ2-3	CASSLVGGFTDTQYF
TRBV4-2	NA	TRBJ2-7	CASSPSGLSYEQYF
TRBV11-3	few	TRBJ1-1	CASSLSGRGTEAFF
TRBV7-2	NA	TRBJ1-5	CASSLGGQGSNQPQHF
TRBV4-1	once	TRBJ1-2	CASSHLASSQGIGGYTF
TRBV28	NA	TRBJ2-5	CASRQGWETQYF
TRBV19	NA	TRBJ2-3	CASSWSGFSTDTQYF
TRBV6-5	few	TRBJ1-2	CASSTRGYGYTF
TRBV18	NA	TRBJ1-1	CATHRAAEGTEAFF
TRBV7-9	NA	TRBJ1-4	CASSLAGTGIEKLFF
TRBV7-8	NA	TRBJ2-5	CASSPRSGGAGETQYF
TRBV28	once	TRBJ1-1	CASSPRQGVATEAFF
TRBV4-2	NA	TRBJ2-1	CASSQIGTSYNEQFF
TRBV7-2	NA	TRBJ2-1	CASSLGQGYHEQFF
TRBV19	NA	TRBJ2-1	CASSISPNEQFF
TRBV27	NA	TRBJ1-6	CASMKPGQGNSPLHF
TRBV9	NA	TRBJ2-2	CASRGATGELFF
TRBV9	NA	TRBJ2-6	CASSVPVDRPSGANVLTF
TRBV30	NA	TRBJ1-1	CAWEQGAARWAFF
TRBV29-1	NA	TRBJ2-7	CSVEGGQAFYEQYF
TRBV12-5	NA	TRBJ2-5	CASAPGTSGGPGETQYF
TRBV5-4	few	TRBJ1-3	CASRQDSGNTIYF
TRBV20-1	few	TRBJ1-5	CSARELEAQHF
TRBV4-2	NA	TRBJ1-2	CASSPSDDRVDGYTF
TRBV10-2	once	TRBJ2-1	CASSPLAGVIYNEQFF
TRBV6-5	NA	TRBJ1-4	CASSYGGGTTNEKLFF
TRBV18	NA	TRBJ1-6	CASSPTGGGAANSPLHF
TRBV4-3	once	TRBJ1-1	CASSRGVRIEAFF
TRBV7-2	NA	TRBJ2-1	CASSLKQGPNNEQFF
TRBV19	NA	TRBJ2-2	CASSMGGHLTGELFF
TRBV29-1	NA	TRBJ2-1	CSVDRKLLNEQFF
TRBV27	once	TRBJ2-1	CASSTGRSGSGGAYEQFF
TRBV5-4	NA	TRBJ2-7	CASSLSLIQGGFGEQYF
TRBV30	NA	TRBJ2-7	CAGTDTYEQYF
TRBV5-1	NA	TRBJ1-1	CASSYRTGGELVTEAFF
TRBV30	NA	TRBJ1-3	CAWGGLLRSGNTIYF
TRBV6-1	NA	TRBJ1-1	CASSEVANTEAFF
TRBV4-2	once	TRBJ1-4	CASSQVTGGAGEKLFF
TRBV7-8	NA	TRBJ1-2	CASSLGSTGNGYTF